The 22 T cell receptor beta chains listed next were all sequenced from one sample in a study of blood T cell repertoires in COVID-19 (dated by TCRdb to the early 2020s). The library was produced with the immunoSEQ multiplex PCR assay. TCRdb provides this immuneACCESS table in a form limited to in-frame rearrangements. Some clones are lacking; in checked studies, under half of them reflect an unresolved V gene, and why the rest are absent is not known. For this sample there are about 280,000 clones; about 85% appear just once. 2% to 3% of the sample goes to the ten largest clones. The specimen sequenced was PBMCs or T cells enriched from blood (not recorded which). The receptors derive from a woman between 50 and 59 years old who had recovered from COVID-19.

This clone was picked up a small number of times. The genes are TRBV7-9 and TRBJ2-7, with TRBD1 identical over 9 bases. The ends lost 5 bases at V and 4 bases at J; junction bases unmatched: 12. The CDR3 is 16 residues long. Germline lookup yields CDR1 SEHNR and CDR2 FQNEAQ (reference sequence). The CDR3 DNA follows: TGTGCCAGCAGCCCCTGGGGGACAGGGAACGATTACGAGCAGTACTTC. It encodes CASSPWGTGNDYEQYF.

This clone was picked up a small number of times. The chain couples TRBV18 to TRBJ2-1, with a weak D call TRBD2 (6 bases). V lost 2 bases and J lost 6, with 17 bases in between. The CDR3 extends over 16 amino acids. Germline assignment: CDR1 KGHSH and CDR2 LQKENI. As DNA, the CDR3 is TGTGCCAGCTCACCATTCAATGGCGGGAACCCCAATGAGCAGTTCTTC. This translates into CASSPFNGGNPNEQFF.

The genes are TRBV7-9 and TRBJ1-4, with D possibly being TRBD1 (5 bases). Germline V lookup: CDR1 SEHNR, CDR2 FQNEAQ (reference sequence). V was trimmed by 0 bases and J by 6 bases, leaving 11 bases between them. The CDR3 has 15 amino acids. This CDR3 reads CASSLAGGRHEKLFF. CDR3 bases: TGTGCCAGCAGCTTAGCGGGGGGGAGACATGAAAAACTGTTTTTT.

The chain employs TRBV28 and TRBJ1-2; TRBD1 is a possible D gene (6 bases). The CDR3 is 12 residues long. From germline, CDR1 is MDHEN and CDR2 SYDVKM. The V gene lost 7 bases and the J gene lost 5 bases, with 11 bases spanning the gap. DNA of the CDR3: TGTGCCAGCAATGGGCAGGGGTATGGCTACACCTTC. Translating it yields CASNGQGYGYTF.

The V and J genes are TRBV2 and TRBJ2-1, with TRBD2 identical over 8 bases. CDR1 SNHLY and CDR2 FYNNEI come from the germline V gene. The CDR3 runs to 13 residues. Germline trimming cut 7 bases from V and 6 bases from J; bases unmatched to any gene: 5. Here the CDR3 DNA reads TGTGCCAGCATCGTCCTAGCGGGCAATGAGCAGTTCTTC. Its protein is CASIVLAGNEQFF.

The chain recombines TRBV30 with TRBJ2-3; D not resolved. V lost 4 bases, J lost 4 bases, and 9 bases lay in between. From germline, CDR1 is GTSNPN and CDR2 SVGIG (reference sequence). The CDR3 has 12 amino acids. CDR3 bases: TGTGCCTGGACTAGTAACGCAGATACGCAGTATTTT. Translation: CAWTSNADTQYF.

The V gene is TRBV6-6, the J gene TRBJ2-5; no clear D. Germline V gene sequence: CDR1 MNHNY, CDR2 SVGAGI (reference sequence). Trimming pared 3 bases from V and 5 bases from J, leaving 10 bases between. This CDR3 region has 13 residues. Written as DNA, the CDR3 is TGTGCCAGCAGTTATTCCACCTACGAGACCCAGTACTTC. Protein sequence: CASSYSTYETQYF.

The gene calls are TRBV5-1 and TRBJ2-2; 7 nucleotides align to TRBD1. CDR1 and CDR2 (germline): SGHRS, YFSETQ. Losses at the gene ends were 3 bases for V and 2 bases for J; bases not matched to a gene: 10. The CDR3 is made up of 17 amino acids. CDR3 DNA: TGCGCCAGCAGCTCCGGGACAGTACCTTTAAACACCGGGGAGCTGTTTTTT. This translates into CASSSGTVPLNTGELFF.

The sample holds a few counts of this clone. The chain recombines TRBV27 with TRBJ1-6; a possible D gene is TRBD1 (5 bases). V lost 5 bases and J lost 7, with 15 bases in between. CDR1 is MNHEY and CDR2 is SMNVEV in the germline V gene (reference sequence). This CDR3 has 15 residues. As DNA, the CDR3 is TGTGCCAGCAGTCCCCCTCCAGGGCGAAATTCACCCCTCCACTTT. This gives the protein CASSPPPGRNSPLHF.

This rearrangement joins TRBV27 to TRBJ2-6, with D maybe TRBD1 (5 bases). V was trimmed by 7 bases and J by 18 bases, leaving 10 bases between them. CDR1 is MNHEY and CDR2 is SMNVEV in the germline V gene (reference sequence). CDR3 length: 9 amino acids. The CDR3, as DNA: TGTGCCAGCAATTCAGGGAAGACTTTC. It is translated as CASNSGKTF.

The chain recombines TRBV30 with TRBJ2-5, with D possibly being TRBD1 (6 bases). In germline, CDR1 is GTSNPN, CDR2 SVGIG (reference sequence). Trimming pared 8 bases from V and 2 bases from J, leaving 12 bases between. This CDR3 contains 12 residues. CDR3 residues: CARQGPQETQYF. CDR3 nucleotides: TGTGCCCGTCAGGGGCCTCAAGAGACCCAGTACTTC.

This clone was found once. This chain links TRBV6-5 with TRBJ1-1, with D possibly being TRBD1 (6 bases). The germline CDR1 and CDR2 sequences are MNHEY and SVGAGI. The CDR3 spans 14 residues. V shed 8 bases and J shed 8 bases, with 21 bases lying between them. The CDR3 nucleotides are TGTGCCAGCGAGCCATATCCAAGGGGGGGCGAAGCTTTCTTT. Encoded protein: CASEPYPRGGEAFF.

The V call is TRBV4-3, the J call TRBJ1-4; 11 bases align to TRBD1. Germline V gene data show CDR1 as LGHNA and CDR2 as YSLEER. The V segment lost 2 bases and the J segment 6 bases; nucleotides outside the gene matches: 5. CDR3 length equals 16 residues. The CDR3 DNA reads TGCGCCAGCAGCCAACTTCCGGGACAGGGGGATGAAAAACTGTTTTTT. Protein sequence: CASSQLPGQGDEKLFF.

This clone occurred once. The chain is built from TRBV30 and TRBJ1-4; 8 bases map to TRBD1. V lost 8 bases and J lost 9; bases outside the gene matches: 5. Germline CDR1 is GTSNPN and CDR2 is SVGIG (reference sequence). The CDR3 runs 11 residues. CDR3 DNA: TGTGCCCGCGGGACAGGTCAAAAACTGTTTTTT. As protein: CARGTGQKLFF.

V gene TRBV12-2 combines with J gene TRBJ2-2; the listed D gene, TRBD2, was not tested against the DNA. TRBV12-2 is a listed pseudogene. This CDR3 has 17 amino acids. The CDR3 loop is CASRFPAPGVNTGELFF. As DNA, the CDR3 is TGTGCAAGTCGCTTCCCAGCACCGGGAGTCAACACCGGGGAGCTGTTTTTT.

V gene TRBV9 combines with J gene TRBJ1-1; no reliable D call. V was pared by 5 bases and J by 0 bases, with 11 bases between. The V gene's germline CDR1 is SGDLS and CDR2 YYNGEE. This CDR3 contains 14 residues. CDR3 protein: CASSREGLNTEAFF. For the CDR3, the DNA is TGTGCCAGCAGTCGGGAGGGATTGAACACTGAAGCTTTCTTT.

The rearrangement links TRBV27 to TRBJ1-1; D is unresolved. V dropped 1 base and J dropped 1 base, with 10 bases sitting between them. CDR1 is MNHEY, CDR2 SMNVEV, per germline (reference sequence). The CDR3 runs to 15 residues. Written as DNA, the CDR3 is TGTGCCAGCAGTTTATTTTTTGGAGGGAACACTGAAGCTTTCTTT. This sequence encodes CASSLFFGGNTEAFF.

The CDR3 sequence is CASSMRQNTGELFF. As DNA, the CDR3 is TGTGCCAGTAGTATGAGACAAAACACCGGGGAGCTGTTTTTT. J is TRBJ2-2 and V is TRBV19; D uncertain. V lost 3 bases and J 2 bases, leaving 7 bases between the germline ends. Germline lookup yields CDR1 LNHDA and CDR2 SQIVND (reference sequence). The CDR3 sequence is 14 residues long.

The chain links TRBV7-2 to TRBJ2-5; 14 nucleotides align to TRBD2. The V and J ends lost 5 bases and 5 bases, in that order; junction bases with no gene match: 7. The length of the CDR3 is 16 residues. CDR1 and CDR2 from the germline V gene are SGHTA and FQGNSA. CDR3 in DNA: TGTGCCAGCAGCCAGGGACTAGCGGGAGCTAGGGAGACCCAGTACTTC. This gives the protein CASSQGLAGARETQYF.

This chain joins TRBV3-1 (or the pseudogene TRBV3-2) and TRBJ1-1, with TRBD1 matching over 8 bases. CDR1 is LGHDT, CDR2 YNNKEL, per germline (reference sequence). The CDR3 length is 17 residues. V trimming: 4 bases; J trimming: 1 base; junction bases outside the gene matches: 11. CDR3 loop: CASSLSRRQGRNTEAFF. In DNA form, the CDR3 reads TGTGCCAGCAGCCTTTCCCGGCGACAGGGGAGGAACACTGAAGCTTTCTTT.

The rearrangement joins TRBV3-1 (or the pseudogene TRBV3-2) to TRBJ1-1; D unresolved. Germline assignment: CDR1 LGHDT and CDR2 YNNKEL (reference sequence). This CDR3 has 15 residues. V lost 0 bases and J lost 2, with 10 bases in between. The DNA for the CDR3 is TGTGCCAGCAGCCAAGATGAGGGTTTAAACACTGAAGCTTTCTTT. It specifies CASSQDEGLNTEAFF.

This chain uses TRBV6-5 with TRBJ1-4, with TRBD1 matching over 7 bases. Germline V gives CDR1 MNHEY, CDR2 SVGAGI. V was pared by 6 bases and J by 6 bases, with 4 bases of the junction left unmatched. This CDR3 has 13 amino acids. DNA of the CDR3: TGTGCCAGCAGAAGGGGGCGCGATGAAAAACTGTTTTTT. It specifies CASRRGRDEKLFF.